The T cell receptor (beta chain) described here comes from a study of cytomegalovirus exposure and HLA in healthy donors. The CDR3 runs to 15 residues. Germline lookup yields CDR1 SGHDT and CDR2 YYEEEE. Trimming took off 6 bases at V and 1 base at J, with 15 bases between the two ends. Regarding the study as a whole: In a later analysis, specific HLA alleles were associated with 15,000 or so TCR beta sequences at a 0.05 false discovery rate. 150 or so TCR beta chains were listed as cytomegalovirus-associated. It was reportedly the case that the classifier diagnosed cytomegalovirus status with high specificity and sensitivity.

The study ran its PCR with 60 Vbeta and 13 Jbeta primers. Using immunoSEQ multiplex PCR, the repertoire was profiled, and TCRdb retains in-frame clones only, with some absent. The table includes 100,000 to 150,000 clones, 10% detected once. Remarks on this clone: Its specificity is not known.

The chain links TRBV5-6 to TRBJ2-3; tentatively, D is TRBD1 (5 bases). Sequencing used PBMCs. The receptor's source is a woman under 30 in good health and CMV-seropositive. The CDR3 loop reads CASTQTVLGTDTQYF. In nucleotides, the CDR3 is TGTGCCAGCACCCAGACAGTCTTGGGCACAGATACGCAGTATTTT.